Listed below are T cell receptor beta chains from one sample, sequenced in a study of shared clonotypes between healthy human individuals. Method: immunoSEQ multiplex PCR; TCRdb's copy keeps in-frame clones and lacks some. The profile shows roughly 2 million clones, about 95% of them singletons. Sequencing was carried out using naive CD8+ T cells sorted from blood. Receptors originate from a young man in good health. Each CDR3 is given with its conserved first and last residue. D genes are given only for firm matches. Not all rows give a size; the values are once, few, many and, for expanded clones, a class.

size: -; J: TRBJ1-1; V: TRBV6-1; D: -; CDR3: CASSERLVGAFF; DNA: TGTGCCAGCAGTGAGAGACTCGTCGGAGCTTTCTTT
size: -; J: TRBJ2-7; V: TRBV2; D: -; CDR3: CASSLASVAYEQYF; DNA: TGTGCCAGCAGTCTAGCTAGCGTCGCCTACGAGCAGTACTTC
size: -; J: TRBJ1-5; V: TRBV28; D: -; CDR3: CASTLSTGWDSQPQHF; DNA: TGTGCCAGCACCTTATCGACGGGATGGGATAGTCAGCCCCAGCATTTT
size: -; J: TRBJ2-7; V: TRBV19; D: TRBD1; CDR3: CASTSGTGAYEQYF; DNA: TGTGCCAGCACTTCCGGGACAGGGGCCTACGAGCAGTACTTC
size: -; J: TRBJ1-2; V: TRBV4-1; D: TRBD1; CDR3: CASSQEPGQGGYGYTF; DNA: TGCGCCAGCAGCCAGGAACCGGGACAGGGGGGCTATGGCTACACCTTC
size: -; J: TRBJ2-5; V: TRBV7-2; D: TRBD2; CDR3: CASSLYLAGIQETQYF; DNA: TGTGCCAGCAGCTTATATCTAGCGGGGATCCAAGAGACCCAGTACTTC
size: -; J: TRBJ2-7; V: TRBV5-4; D: TRBD2; CDR3: CASSLGSGGSYEQYF; DNA: TGTGCCAGCAGCTTAGGTAGCGGGGGCTCCTACGAGCAGTACTTC
size: -; J: TRBJ2-1; V: TRBV5-1; D: TRBD1; CDR3: CASSRDSPYNEQFF; DNA: TGCGCCAGCTCCCGGGACAGCCCTTACAATGAGCAGTTCTTC
size: -; J: TRBJ2-7; V: TRBV28; D: -; CDR3: CASSPLQGLEQYF; DNA: TGTGCCAGCAGCCCACTACAAGGGCTCGAGCAGTACTTC
size: -; J: TRBJ1-1; V: TRBV6-4; D: -; CDR3: CASSDSRLRQGNTEAFF; DNA: TGTGCCAGCAGTGACTCACGGCTAAGGCAGGGGAACACTGAAGCTTTCTTT
size: once; J: TRBJ2-5; V: TRBV6-1; D: TRBD2; CDR3: CASSEARLAGSQETQYF; DNA: TGTGCCAGCAGTGAAGCCCGACTAGCGGGCTCCCAAGAGACCCAGTACTTC
size: once; J: TRBJ2-2; V: TRBV14; D: -; CDR3: CASSQEGSTGELFF; DNA: TGTGCCAGCAGCCAAGAAGGATCCACCGGGGAGCTGTTTTTT
size: -; J: TRBJ2-7; V: TRBV6-6; D: TRBD1; CDR3: CASSPDRGPNEQYF; DNA: TGTGCCAGCAGCCCTGACAGGGGGCCTAACGAGCAGTACTTC
size: -; J: TRBJ2-1; V: TRBV9; D: -; CDR3: CASSVATGQFPINEQFF; DNA: TGTGCCAGCAGCGTAGCTACAGGGCAGTTCCCCATCAATGAGCAGTTCTTC